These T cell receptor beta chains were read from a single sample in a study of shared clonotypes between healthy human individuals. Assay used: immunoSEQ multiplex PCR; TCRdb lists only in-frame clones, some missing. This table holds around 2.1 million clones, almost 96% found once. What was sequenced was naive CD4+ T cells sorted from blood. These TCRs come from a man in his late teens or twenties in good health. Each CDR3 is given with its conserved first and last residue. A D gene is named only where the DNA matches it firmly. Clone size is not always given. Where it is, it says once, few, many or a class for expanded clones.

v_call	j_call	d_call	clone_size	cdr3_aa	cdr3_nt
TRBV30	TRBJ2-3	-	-	CAWSARLSDTQYF	TGTGCCTGGAGTGCAAGGTTATCAGATACGCAGTATTTT
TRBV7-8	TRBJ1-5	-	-	CASSYSGDQPQHF	TGTGCCAGCAGCTACTCAGGGGATCAGCCCCAGCATTTT
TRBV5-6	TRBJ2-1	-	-	CASSFRVVVSYNEQFF	TGTGCCAGCAGCTTTAGGGTGGTCGTCTCCTACAATGAGCAGTTCTTC
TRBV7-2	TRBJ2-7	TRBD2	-	CASSLRLAGTYEQYF	TGTGCCAGCAGCTTAAGACTAGCGGGGACCTACGAGCAGTACTTC
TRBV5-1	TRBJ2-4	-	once	CASSSGGKAKNIQYF	TGCGCCAGCAGCTCAGGAGGGAAAGCCAAAAACATTCAGTACTTC
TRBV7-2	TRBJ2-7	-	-	CASSSSRGSAQYEQYF	TGTGCCAGCAGCTCCAGTAGGGGGTCAGCTCAATACGAGCAGTACTTC
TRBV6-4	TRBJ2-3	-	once	CASSEAPRSTDTQYF	TGTGCCAGCAGTGAGGCCCCCCGAAGCACAGATACGCAGTATTTT
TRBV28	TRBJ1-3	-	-	CASRTLGGLGNTIYF	TGTGCCAGCAGGACTCTTGGGGGGCTTGGAAACACCATATATTTT
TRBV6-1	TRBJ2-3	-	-	CASNAPSTDTQYF	TGTGCCAGCAACGCTCCTAGCACAGATACGCAGTATTTT
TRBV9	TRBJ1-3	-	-	CASSSGLMGSSGNTIYF	TGTGCCAGCAGCTCCGGTTTAATGGGGAGCTCTGGAAACACCATATATTTT
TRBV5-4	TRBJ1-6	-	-	CASSSRPGLGTLHF	TGTGCCAGCAGCTCCAGGCCAGGGCTGGGAACCCTCCACTTT
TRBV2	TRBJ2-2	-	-	CASSAEMNTGELFF	TGTGCCAGCAGTGCAGAGATGAACACCGGGGAGCTGTTTTTT
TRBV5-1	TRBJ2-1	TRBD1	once	CASSLAVGQGADEQFF	TGCGCCAGCAGCTTGGCCGTGGGACAGGGGGCGGATGAGCAGTTCTTC
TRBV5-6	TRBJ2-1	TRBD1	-	CASSFPGQGIYNEQFF	TGTGCCAGCAGCTTTCCGGGACAGGGTATTTACAATGAGCAGTTCTTC
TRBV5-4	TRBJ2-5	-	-	CASSLVQYQETQYF	TGTGCCAGCAGCTTGGTGCAGTACCAAGAGACCCAGTACTTC
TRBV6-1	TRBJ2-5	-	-	CASSERVRDTETQYF	TGTGCCAGCAGTGAACGGGTCAGGGACACAGAGACCCAGTACTTC
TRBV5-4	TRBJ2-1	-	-	CASSLSGRGGNEQFF	TGTGCCAGCAGCTTGTCCGGCAGGGGCGGTAATGAGCAGTTCTTC
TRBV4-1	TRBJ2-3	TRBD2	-	CASSQERLAGEGDNTQYF	TGCGCCAGCAGCCAAGAGAGGCTAGCGGGAGAGGGTGATAATACGCAGTATTTT
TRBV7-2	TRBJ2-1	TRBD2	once	CASSLVIGLAGGSYNEQFF	TGTGCCAGCAGCTTAGTGATCGGACTAGCGGGAGGCTCCTACAATGAGCAGTTCTTC
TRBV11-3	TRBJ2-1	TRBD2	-	CASSTLAGVQFF	TGTGCCAGCAGCACCCTAGCGGGAGTTCAGTTCTTC
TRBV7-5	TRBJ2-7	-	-	CARSADRGHGSYEQYF	TGTGCCAGAAGCGCCGACAGGGGACATGGCTCCTACGAGCAGTACTTC
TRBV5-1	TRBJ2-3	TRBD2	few	CASSPGTSGTDTQYF	TGCGCCAGCAGCCCCGGGACTAGCGGCACAGATACGCAGTATTTT
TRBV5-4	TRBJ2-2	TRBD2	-	CASSSGLAGGLGTGELFF	TGTGCCAGCAGCTCGGGACTAGCGGGAGGGCTGGGAACCGGGGAGCTGTTTTTT
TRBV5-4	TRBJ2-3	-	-	CASSLGLKPTDTQYF	TGTGCCAGCAGCTTGGGGCTTAAACCCACAGATACGCAGTATTTT
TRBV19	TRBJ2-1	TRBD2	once	CATTSGRASEQFF	TGTGCCACCACTAGCGGGAGGGCCAGTGAGCAGTTCTTC
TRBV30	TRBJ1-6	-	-	CAWSQDSNSPLHF	TGTGCCTGGAGTCAGGACAGTAATTCACCTCTCCACTTT
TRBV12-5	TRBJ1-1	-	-	CASGGNRGTLEAFF	TGTGCTAGTGGTGGCAACCGCGGGACACTTGAAGCTTTCTTT
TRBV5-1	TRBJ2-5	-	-	CASSFTGSLSFIQETQYF	TGCGCCAGCAGCTTTACCGGGTCCCTTTCATTCATACAAGAGACCCAGTACTTC
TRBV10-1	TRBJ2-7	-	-	CASSGSRTVGQYF	TGCGCCAGCAGTGGCTCTCGGACGGTCGGGCAGTACTTC
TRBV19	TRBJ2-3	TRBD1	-	CASRGQGYTDTQYF	TGTGCCAGTAGGGGACAGGGATACACAGATACGCAGTATTTT
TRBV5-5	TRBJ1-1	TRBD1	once	CASSQQGFEAFF	TGTGCCAGCAGCCAACAGGGGTTTGAAGCTTTCTTT
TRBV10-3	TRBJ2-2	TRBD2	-	CAITMTSGSAGELFF	TGTGCCATCACCATGACTAGCGGGAGTGCCGGGGAGCTGTTTTTT
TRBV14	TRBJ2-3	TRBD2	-	CASSQILAGATDTQYF	TGTGCCAGCAGCCAAATCCTAGCGGGGGCCACAGATACGCAGTATTTT
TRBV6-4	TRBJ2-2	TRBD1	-	CASSDGLPGTGGSGELFF	TGTGCCAGCAGTGACGGACTCCCGGGGACAGGGGGCTCCGGGGAGCTGTTTTTT